These 22 T cell receptor beta chains were sequenced from one sample in a study of blood T cells in healthy people across ages. A sample-barcoded 5' primer and a J-beta primer mix were used in a second PCR of roughly 7 to 11 cycles. In TCRdb, the 5' RACE reads were re-called with MiXCR into one record per CDR3 protein. The profile shows 750,000 to 950,000 distinct CDR3 sequences, under 35% of them singletons. This sample was also put to use in a study of T cells of mothers and their children.

The specimen sequenced was blood. The receptors were gathered from a woman between 35 and 50 years old in good health.

In its sample, this clonotype was seen a few times. The rearrangement links TRBV7-2 to TRBJ1-2, with TRBD1 matching over 8 bases. This CDR3 is 16 amino acids long. Germline CDR1 is SGHTA and CDR2 is FQGNSA. V shed 1 base, J shed 2 bases, and the junction held 6 bases outside the gene matches. The CDR3 DNA sequence: TGTGCCAGCAGCTTAGACTCAGGGGGCTTAAACTATGGCTACACCTTC. Its translation is CASSLDSGGLNYGYTF.

This clonotype was counted at least ten times. The chain uses TRBV28 and TRBJ1-5; the D is unclear. Between the trimmed V and J ends, which lost 1 base and 1 base, there was a span of 11 bases. The CDR3 is 16 residues long. From germline, CDR1 is MDHEN and CDR2 SYDVKM. The CDR3 loop is CASSLFASSSNQPQHF. CDR3 bases: TGTGCCAGCAGTTTATTCGCCAGTTCGAGCAATCAGCCCCAGCATTTT. Full variable domain (outside the CDR3, taken from reference TRBV28 and TRBJ1-5): DVKVTQSSRYLVKRTGEKVFLECVQDMDHENMFWYRQDPGLGLRLIYFSYDVKMKEKGDIPEGYSVSREKKERFSLILESASTNQTSMYLCASSLFASSSNQPQHFGDGTRLSIL.

This chain connects TRBV12-3 or TRBV12-4 to TRBJ2-6; D remains ambiguous. There are 15 residues in the CDR3. V lost 3 bases, J lost 0 bases, and 6 bases lay in between. For the CDR3, the DNA is TGTGCCAGCAGTTTCGACCTCTCTGGGGCCAACGTCCTGACTTTC. Translation: CASSFDLSGANVLTF.

CDR3 residues: CSARGRPEDTQYF. As DNA, the CDR3 is TGCAGTGCCCGCGGGAGGCCGGAAGATACGCAGTATTTT. The J gene is TRBJ2-3, the V gene TRBV20-1, with 8 bases identical to TRBD2. Germline CDR1 reads DFQATT; CDR2 reads SNEGSKA (reference sequence). This CDR3 has 13 amino acids. The V gene end was trimmed by 6 bases and the J gene end by 5 bases; junction bases not matched to a gene: 7.

Worth noting for this clonotype: A much larger clone differs from this one at a single base, so this may be a read error. V and J are TRBV29-1 and TRBJ2-7; perhaps TRBD1 as D (5 bases). The CDR3 consists of 14 residues. The germline V gene has CDR1 SQVTM and CDR2 ANQGSEA. The CDR3 protein is CGARVDRRSYEQYF. The CDR3 DNA follows: TGCGGCGCTCGAGTAGACAGAAGATCCTACGAGCAGTACTTC.

This clonotype appeared many times. The chain recombines TRBV4-1 with TRBJ1-2; 8 nucleotides align to TRBD1. The CDR3 covers 16 residues. Germline V lookup: CDR1 MGHRA, CDR2 YSYEKL. The V gene end was trimmed by 7 bases and the J gene end by 3 bases; junction bases not matched to a gene: 13. The DNA of the CDR3 is TGCGCCAGCACCCTCACGGGGGCACAGGGGGACTATGGCTACACCTTC. Its protein product is CASTLTGAQGDYGYTF.

In its sample, this clonotype was seen many times. This chain connects TRBV5-1 to TRBJ2-7; 10 bases agree with TRBD2. The CDR3 spans 15 residues. With 4 bases clipped from V and 2 bases from J, the junction kept 6 bases outside the gene matches. The germline CDR1 and CDR2 sequences are SGHRS and YFSETQ. The CDR3 DNA reads as TGCGCCAGCAGCGGCTTAGCGGGGGGCCCCTACGAGCAGTACTTC. It is translated as CASSGLAGGPYEQYF.

The chain has TRBV5-1 and TRBJ2-1, with TRBD1 identical over 8 bases. Trimming cost V 1 base and J 2 bases; bases outside gene matches: 5. The germline V gene has CDR1 SGHRS and CDR2 YFSETQ. The CDR3 runs to 16 residues. The CDR3 region is CASSLWTGSPYNEQFF. The CDR3 DNA sequence: TGCGCCAGCAGCTTGTGGACAGGGTCCCCCTACAATGAGCAGTTCTTC.

At least ten counts were recorded for this clonotype. V is TRBV5-1 and J is TRBJ2-3, with D tentatively TRBD1 (6 bases). This CDR3 is 15 amino acids long. Per the germline V gene, CDR1 is SGHRS and CDR2 is YFSETQ. V gave up 4 bases and J gave up 3 bases, with 15 bases separating them. CDR3 nucleotide sequence: TGCGCCAGCAGCCCCGGGACAATTCGGACAGATACGCAGTATTTT. This encodes CASSPGTIRTDTQYF.

This chain connects TRBV7-3 to TRBJ1-2; 8 nucleotides line up with TRBD1. After removal of 8 bases from V and 6 bases from J, the junction contained 8 bases not matched to a gene. This CDR3 spans 13 amino acids. Germline-derived CDR1 and CDR2 are SGHTA and FQGTGA. The CDR3 reads CASSQGAEDGYTF. CDR3 DNA: TGTGCCAGCTCCCAGGGGGCCGAAGATGGCTACACCTTC.

This clonotype has just a few counts. The V gene is TRBV20-1, the J gene TRBJ1-1; D is unclear. CDR3 size: 12 residues. With 6 bases removed from V and 4 bases from J, the gap between germline ends came to 12 bases. The germline gives CDR1 DFQATT, CDR2 SNEGSKA (reference sequence). The CDR3 DNA reads TGCAGTGCCCCACCTTGGGGCACTGAAGCTTTCTTT. It yields the protein CSAPPWGTEAFF.

The V call is TRBV20-1, the J call TRBJ2-7; TRBD1 is a possible D gene (6 bases). This CDR3 region has 13 residues. Germline CDR1 is DFQATT and CDR2 is SNEGSKA (reference sequence). V was pared by 4 bases and J by 7 bases, with 17 bases between. The CDR3 region is CSAIQGARREQYF. The DNA for the CDR3 is TGCAGTGCTATACAGGGAGCCCGGAGAGAGCAGTACTTC.

The CDR3 coding sequence is TGTGCCAGCAGTTACTCGGGGACTAGCGGGGGTATGGTCCTCTACGAGCAGTACTTC. This translates into CASSYSGTSGGMVLYEQYF. The chain couples TRBV6-2 or TRBV6-3 to TRBJ2-4; 14 bases align to TRBD2. The end of the DNA aligns better with TRBJ2-7, so the J call may be wrong. The CDR3 spans 19 residues. Germline V gene sequence: CDR1 MNHEY, CDR2 SVGEGT.

On this clonotype itself: This CDR3 fails to terminate in the conserved phenylalanine or tryptophan, so it likely reflects a read error. The CDR3 coding sequence is TGTGCCAGCAGTGACACGGCGGGGGCACAAGAGACCCAGTACTGC. It yields the protein CASSDTAGAQETQYC. The gene calls are TRBV2 and TRBJ2-5; the D gene is possibly TRBD2 (7 bases). Germline values: CDR1 SNHLY, CDR2 FYNNEI. Deletions cut 3 bases from V and 2 bases from J, with 13 bases between. The CDR3 extends over 15 amino acids.

Comment on this clonotype: A much larger clone differs from this one at a single base, so this may be a read error. The CDR3 DNA reads as TGCAGCGTTGACTGGATAGGGGGACAGACCCAGTACTTC. This sequence encodes CSVDWIGGQTQYF. The chain has TRBV29-1 and TRBJ2-5, with D perhaps TRBD1 (6 bases). This CDR3 is built from 13 residues. Germline loops: CDR1 SQVTM, CDR2 ANQGSEA. Trimming stripped 3 bases from V and 6 bases from J, with 14 bases between.

The sample holds a few counts of this clonotype. The gene calls are TRBV28 and TRBJ2-5, with D perhaps being TRBD1 or TRBD2 (6 bases each). V was trimmed by 5 bases and J by 2 bases, leaving 12 bases between them. This CDR3 is built from 14 residues. Germline V gene data show CDR1 as MDHEN and CDR2 as SYDVKM. CDR3 region: CASSPSGAQETQYF. CDR3 DNA: TGTGCCAGCAGTCCCTCGGGGGCTCAAGAGACCCAGTACTTC.

Concerning this clonotype itself: This may come from a read error, since a much larger clone is one base off. The chain uses TRBV29-1 and TRBJ1-2; D not resolved. Germline CDR1 SQVTM, CDR2 ANQGSEA. This CDR3 has 15 amino acids. V was clipped by 6 bases and J by 7 bases, with 24 bases between them. The CDR3, as DNA: TGCAGCGTCCCCACTATGGACCAAGTGGCCTGTGGCTACACCTTC. It codes for CSVPTMDQVACGYTF.

The table lists this clonotype with a few counts. This chain connects TRBV2 to TRBJ2-5, with 10 bases matching TRBD1. CDR3 length: 15 amino acids. Per the germline V gene, CDR1 is SNHLY and CDR2 is FYNNEI. V was clipped by 10 bases and J by 3 bases; unmatched bases: 11. The CDR3 sequence is CATSRSGTGEETQYF. The CDR3 region has the DNA TGTGCCACATCCAGGAGTGGGACAGGGGAAGAGACCCAGTACTTC.

The rearrangement uses TRBV7-9 and TRBJ1-1; TRBD1 agrees at 8 bases. With 6 bases clipped from V and 5 bases from J, the junction kept 14 bases outside the gene matches. The length of the CDR3 is 16 residues. Germline values: CDR1 SEHNR, CDR2 FQNEAQ (reference sequence). The CDR3 protein is CASSHPRLTGVTEAFF. For the CDR3, the DNA is TGTGCCAGCAGTCATCCCCGTTTGACAGGGGTTACTGAAGCTTTCTTT.

This clonotype was found a few times. The V and J genes are TRBV29-1 and TRBJ2-6, with a tentative D call TRBD1 (5 bases). The V end lost 4 bases, the J end lost 0 bases, and 7 bases lay between the germline ends. CDR1 and CDR2 (germline): SQVTM, ANQGSEA. The CDR3 has 14 amino acids. The CDR3 region has the DNA TGCAGCGTTGGACAGAGCTCTGGGGCCAACGTCCTGACTTTC. Its protein is CSVGQSSGANVLTF.

On this clonotype: The missing conserved phenylalanine or tryptophan at the end of this CDR3 makes a read error likely. The chain combines TRBV6-2 or TRBV6-3 with TRBJ2-2; maybe TRBD2 (5 bases). The CDR3 has 12 residues. V was trimmed by 11 bases and J by 6 bases, leaving 13 bases between them. The V gene's germline CDR1 is MNHEY and CDR2 SVGEGT. CDR3 amino acids: CAWGSRAGELFL. The DNA of the CDR3 is TGTGCCTGGGGATCGAGGGCCGGGGAGCTGTTTCTT.

Notes on this clonotype: Compared with germline, one end of the junction differs, possibly owing to a read error. This chain links TRBV27 with TRBJ2-2; D not certain. Germline V gene lookup returns CDR1 MNHEY and CDR2 SMNVEV (reference sequence). The CDR3 spans 15 residues. The CDR3 sequence is CASSLGRGGTGELFF. CDR3 DNA sequence: TGTGCCAGTAGTTTGGGCAGAGGCGGCACCGGGGAGCTGTTTTTT.